Below, 21 T cell receptor beta chains from the same sample are listed, as sequenced in a study of response to subunit inactivated influenza vaccine. TCRdb analysed the RT-PCR reads with MiXCR anew, one entry per CDR3 protein. Of roughly 630,000 distinct CDR3 sequences listed, around 15% were seen once; the top ten hold approximately 7.6%. The specimen comprised PBMCs from blood, sampled 14 to 15 days before vaccination. Every receptor here comes from a man aged 45-60 years who received an inactivated influenza vaccine.

The chain carries TRBV28 and TRBJ2-3; D gene ambiguous. The CDR3 is 15 amino acids. The germline V and J ends were trimmed by 5 bases and 2 bases, with 14 bases remaining between them. Germline V gene lookup returns CDR1 MDHEN and CDR2 SYDVKM. The CDR3 DNA follows: TGTGCCAGCAGTCCAATTCTCATGAACACAGATACGCAGTATTTT. Protein: CASSPILMNTDTQYF.

This clonotype was counted a few times. The genes are TRBV20-1 and TRBJ2-7; 13 bases map to TRBD2. Trimming took 2 bases from V and 5 from J; bases not matched to a gene: 3. Germline assignment: CDR1 DFQATT and CDR2 SNEGSKA (reference sequence). This CDR3 spans 14 amino acids. The CDR3 DNA reads TGCAGTGCTAGAAAGACTAGCGGGGGGAACGAGCAGTACTTC. It codes for CSARKTSGGNEQYF.

The chain links TRBV13 to TRBJ1-1; D is possibly TRBD1 (6 bases). The CDR3 is 15 amino acids. Trimming took off 5 bases at V and 1 base at J, with 14 bases between the two ends. The germline V gene has CDR1 PRHDT and CDR2 FYEKMQ (reference sequence). This chain's CDR3 is CASSPPRQANTEAFF. The CDR3 DNA follows: TGTGCCAGCAGCCCTCCCCGACAGGCGAACACTGAAGCTTTCTTT.

There are many counts of this clonotype. The chain links TRBV29-1 to TRBJ1-1, with D hard to call. V lost 4 bases to trimming and J lost 7 bases, with 7 bases between them. This CDR3 is 10 amino acids long. CDR1 is SQVTM, CDR2 ANQGSEA, per germline. The CDR3 region has the DNA TGCAGCGTTGGTCTGAGTGAAGCTTTCTTT. It translates to CSVGLSEAFF.

The chain carries TRBV3-1 and TRBJ2-1; 7 nucleotides align to TRBD2. CDR1 LGHDT and CDR2 YNNKEL come from the germline V gene (reference sequence). V was pared by 4 bases and J by 7 bases, with 10 bases of the junction left unmatched. The CDR3 runs to 15 residues. CDR3 protein: CASSLPGGKRNEQFF. The CDR3, as DNA: TGTGCCAGCAGCCTCCCGGGGGGTAAGAGGAATGAGCAGTTCTTC.

The chain couples TRBV28 to TRBJ2-7, with 7 bases identical to TRBD1. The CDR3 has 14 amino acids. Germline values: CDR1 MDHEN, CDR2 SYDVKM. In nucleotides, the CDR3 is TGTGCAAGCTCTAAAACAGGGGTCCGGTACGAGCAGTACTTC. It yields the protein CASSKTGVRYEQYF.

This clonotype was recorded a few times. This rearrangement joins TRBV15 to TRBJ2-5; D uncertain. The CDR3 sequence is 14 residues long. Germline loops: CDR1 LNHNV, CDR2 YYDKDF (reference sequence). Trimming removed 0 bases from V and 1 base from J, with 6 bases in between. In nucleotides, the CDR3 is TGTGCCACCAGCAGAGATTCCACCCAAGAGACCCAGTACTTC. It is translated as CATSRDSTQETQYF.

This clonotype has just a few counts. This chain joins TRBV12-3 or TRBV12-4 and TRBJ2-1, with 7 bases lining up with TRBD2. This CDR3 has 12 amino acids. The ends lost 6 bases at V and 14 bases at J; junction bases unmatched: 10. CDR3 DNA sequence: TGTGCCAGCAGCCCCCGGGGGGACCACAAGTTCTTC. Translated: CASSPRGDHKFF.

The rearrangement joins TRBV4-2 to TRBJ2-2; 9 bases line up with TRBD2. The ends lost 1 base at V and 1 base at J; junction bases unmatched: 13. The CDR3 runs 20 residues. Germline V gene sequence: CDR1 LGHNA, CDR2 YNFKEQ. The CDR3 loop is CASSQVRGLAGRRNTGELFF. In DNA, the CDR3 is TGTGCCAGCAGCCAAGTCCGTGGCCTAGCGGGGAGAAGGAACACCGGGGAGCTGTTTTTT.

The table lists this clonotype with many counts. V usage is TRBV4-3 and J usage is TRBJ1-6, with 9 bases matching TRBD1. V shed 3 bases, J shed 8 bases, and the junction held 8 bases outside the gene matches. CDR3 length: 16 residues. Germline V gives CDR1 LGHNA, CDR2 YSLEER. The CDR3 nucleotides are TGCGCCAGCAGCCAGGCCCGGAGACAGGGGGATTCACCCCTCCACTTT. Protein sequence: CASSQARRQGDSPLHF.

The chain couples TRBV5-1 to TRBJ2-3; no firm D call. The germline V and J ends were trimmed by 0 bases and 6 bases, with 14 bases remaining between them. Germline assignment: CDR1 SGHRS and CDR2 YFSETQ. This CDR3 comprises 15 residues. The CDR3 DNA reads as TGCGCCAGCAGCTTGGCCGGCCGAGAGGCCGATACGCAGTATTTT. Translating it yields CASSLAGREADTQYF.

This clonotype was recorded a few times. A read error may explain this, as a much larger clone is one base away. The CDR3 DNA reads TGTGCCAGCAGGGACGCCTACGAGCAGTACTTC. It specifies CASRDAYEQYF. The chain links TRBV6-1 to TRBJ2-7; unclear D gene. Germline CDR1 reads MNHNS; CDR2 reads SASEGT. The CDR3 spans 11 residues. V was cut by 6 bases and J by 2 bases, with 5 bases left in between.

The CDR3 region has the DNA TGCGCCAGCAGCCCGGGACTCGAAAGAGAAAAACTGTTTTTT. As protein: CASSPGLEREKLFF. The chain joins TRBV5-1 to TRBJ1-4; a weak D match, TRBD1 (5 bases). The CDR3 covers 14 residues. Germline lookup yields CDR1 SGHRS and CDR2 YFSETQ. Trimming took 4 bases from V and 8 from J, leaving 15 bases between them.

The table lists this clonotype with a few counts. This rearrangement joins TRBV7-2 to TRBJ1-1; TRBD1 aligns across 8 bases. Germline V lookup: CDR1 SGHTA, CDR2 FQGNSA. With V trimmed by 5 bases and J by 5 bases, 13 bases remained unmatched. This CDR3 is built from 16 residues. For the CDR3, the DNA is TGTGCCAGCAGCAATACAGGGGGTCTTCGGAGAACTGAAGCTTTCTTT. Amino acids: CASSNTGGLRRTEAFF. The variable domain in full, completed from reference TRBV7-2 and TRBJ1-1, reads GAGVSQSPSNKVTEKGKDVELRCDPISGHTALYWYRQSLGQGLEFLIYFQGNSAPDKSGLPSDRFSAERTGGSVSTLTIQRTQQEDSAVYLCASSNTGGLRRTEAFFGQGTRLTVV.

This clonotype was seen only a few times. The gene calls are TRBV5-4 and TRBJ2-3, with D perhaps TRBD2 (5 bases). Deletions cut 4 bases from V and 0 bases from J, with 18 bases between. The CDR3 spans 17 residues. CDR1 and CDR2 from the germline V gene are SGHNT and YYREEE (reference sequence). CDR3 protein: CASSGGQRTSSTDTQYF. Here the CDR3 DNA reads TGTGCCAGCAGCGGAGGCCAGCGTACTTCTAGCACAGATACGCAGTATTTT. Full variable domain (rest looked up from reference TRBV5-4 and TRBJ2-3): ETGVTQSPTHLIKTRGQQVTLRCSSQSGHNTVSWYQQALGQGPQFIFQYYREEENGRGNFPPRFSGLQFPNYSSELNVNALELDDSALYLCASSGGQRTSSTDTQYFGPGTRLTVL.

This clonotype occurred a few times. The chain couples TRBV5-1 to TRBJ2-5; D may correspond to TRBD1 or TRBD2 (5 bases each). V was cut by 1 base and J by 5 bases, with 21 bases left in between. The CDR3 sequence is 17 residues long. CDR1 is SGHRS and CDR2 is YFSETQ in the germline V gene. The DNA for the CDR3 is TGCGCCAGCAGCTTGCGGAGGACATCAAGTCATATGGAGACCCAGTACTTC. Translation: CASSLRRTSSHMETQYF.

This clonotype was counted only a few times. The chain has TRBV29-1 and TRBJ2-1; TRBD1 or TRBD2 may be the D gene (6 bases each). CDR3 length: 14 amino acids. The V end was cut by 6 bases, the J end by 12 bases, with 24 bases between. In germline, CDR1 is SQVTM, CDR2 ANQGSEA. The CDR3 sequence: CSVGGTRVKGGQFF. The CDR3 DNA reads TGCAGCGTCGGAGGGACAAGGGTAAAAGGGGGGCAGTTCTTC.

The V and J genes are TRBV18 and TRBJ2-4; 9 bases are a match to TRBD2. In germline, CDR1 is KGHSH, CDR2 LQKENI. The CDR3 runs 15 residues. J gave up 9 bases and V 8 bases, and 14 bases lay outside the gene matches. Here the CDR3 reads CASRNQEGSGSIQYF. Here the CDR3 DNA reads TGTGCCAGCCGCAATCAGGAGGGTAGCGGGAGCATTCAGTACTTC.

This clonotype was picked up many times. This chain joins TRBV6-1 and TRBJ1-5; 8 bases line up with TRBD1. Trimming took 4 bases from V and 2 from J; bases not matched to a gene: 1. Germline CDR1 and CDR2: MNHNS and SASEGT. This CDR3 contains 14 residues. CDR3 amino acids: CASSGGQGNQPQHF. In DNA, the CDR3 is TGTGCCAGCAGTGGGGGACAGGGCAATCAGCCCCAGCATTTT.

This clonotype was observed a few times. The V call is TRBV4-3, the J call TRBJ2-7, with D possibly being TRBD2 (5 bases). The CDR3 extends over 15 amino acids. Deletions cut 3 bases from V and 3 bases from J, with 15 bases between. The germline V gene encodes CDR1 LGHNA and CDR2 YSLEER. The CDR3 nucleotides read TGCGCCAGCAGCCAGGACCGGATAGGGAGCTACGAGCAGTACTTC. Translated, it gives CASSQDRIGSYEQYF.

CDR3 coding DNA: TGTGCCACCAGTGATCCCGGACTCGCTACCTACAATGAGCAGTTCTTC. Its protein is CATSDPGLATYNEQFF. This chain links TRBV24-1 with TRBJ2-1, with D possibly TRBD2 on 5 matching bases. Germline values: CDR1 KGHDR, CDR2 SFDVKD. V was trimmed by 3 bases and J by 2 bases, leaving 13 bases between them. The CDR3 is 16 amino acids.